This TCR beta chain was recovered during a study of graft-versus-host responses after intestinal transplantation. Measured with immunoSEQ multiplex PCR; TCRdb has only the in-frame clones, and not every one. The sample contains roughly 90,000 clones, roughly 90% of which appear only once. Of note for this clone: Its antigen remains unknown.

The sequences come from unstimulated CD4+ T cells sorted from spleen or lymph node cells, collected before transplant. This receptor was identified in a human donor who was the organ donor for an intestinal transplant.

Here the CDR3 DNA reads TGTGCCAGCAGTGGGGGGATTGAAGCTTTCTTT. Encoded protein: CASSGGIEAFF. This chain uses TRBV28 with TRBJ1-1; possibly TRBD1 for D (5 bases). V lost 5 bases and J 7 bases, leaving 8 bases between the germline ends. CDR3 length equals 11 residues. CDR1 and CDR2 (germline): MDHEN, SYDVKM.